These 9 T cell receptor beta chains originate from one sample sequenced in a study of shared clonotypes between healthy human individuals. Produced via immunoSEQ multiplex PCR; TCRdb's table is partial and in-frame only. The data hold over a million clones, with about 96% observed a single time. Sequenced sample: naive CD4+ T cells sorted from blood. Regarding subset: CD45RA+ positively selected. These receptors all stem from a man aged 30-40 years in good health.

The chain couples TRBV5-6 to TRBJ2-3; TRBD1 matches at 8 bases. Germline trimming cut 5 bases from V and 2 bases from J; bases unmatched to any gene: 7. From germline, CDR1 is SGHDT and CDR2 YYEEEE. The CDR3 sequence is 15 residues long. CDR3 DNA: TGTGCCAGCAGTACCGACAGGGGCCTCACAGATACGCAGTATTTT. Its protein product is CASSTDRGLTDTQYF. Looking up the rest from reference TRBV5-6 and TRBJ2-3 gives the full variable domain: DAGVTQSPTHLIKTRGQQVTLRCSPKSGHDTVSWYQQALGQGPQFIFQYYEEEERQRGNFPDRFSGHQFPNYSSELNVNALLLGDSALYLCASSTDRGLTDTQYFGPGTRLTVL.

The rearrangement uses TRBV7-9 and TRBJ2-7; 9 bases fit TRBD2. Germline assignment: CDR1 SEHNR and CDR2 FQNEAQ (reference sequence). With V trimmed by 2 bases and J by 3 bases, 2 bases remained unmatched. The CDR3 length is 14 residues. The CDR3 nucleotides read TGTGCCAGCAGCTTACTAGCGGGACACTACGAGCAGTACTTC. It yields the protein CASSLLAGHYEQYF.

In DNA form, the CDR3 reads TGCGCCAGCAGCTTAGCAGTCCAGAGAAGTAATGAAAAACTGTTTTTT. As protein: CASSLAVQRSNEKLFF. The chain links TRBV5-1 to TRBJ1-4; no reliable D call. This CDR3 region has 16 residues. V dropped 2 bases and J dropped 4 bases, with 15 bases sitting between them. Germline loops: CDR1 SGHRS, CDR2 YFSETQ.

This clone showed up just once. The CDR3 DNA sequence: TGTGCCACCAGCATTACGGGTGCCGGGGAGCTGTTTTTT. Encoded protein: CATSITGAGELFF. The chain links TRBV15 to TRBJ2-2; no definite D call. The CDR3 is 13 amino acids. The germline V and J ends were trimmed by 4 bases and 6 bases, with 9 bases remaining between them. The germline CDR1 and CDR2 sequences are LNHNV and YYDKDF (reference sequence).

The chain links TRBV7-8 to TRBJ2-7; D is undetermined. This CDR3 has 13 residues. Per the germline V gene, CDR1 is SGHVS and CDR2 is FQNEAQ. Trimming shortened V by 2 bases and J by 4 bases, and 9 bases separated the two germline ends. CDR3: CASSLSPNYEQYF. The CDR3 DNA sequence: TGTGCCAGCAGCTTATCCCCAAATTACGAGCAGTACTTC.

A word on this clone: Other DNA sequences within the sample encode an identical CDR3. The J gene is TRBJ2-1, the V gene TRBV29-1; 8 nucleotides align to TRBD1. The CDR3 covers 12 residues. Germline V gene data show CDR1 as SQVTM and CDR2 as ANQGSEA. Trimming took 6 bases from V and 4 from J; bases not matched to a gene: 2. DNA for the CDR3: TGCAGCGTCAGGACAGGGTACAATGAGCAGTTCTTC. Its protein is CSVRTGYNEQFF.

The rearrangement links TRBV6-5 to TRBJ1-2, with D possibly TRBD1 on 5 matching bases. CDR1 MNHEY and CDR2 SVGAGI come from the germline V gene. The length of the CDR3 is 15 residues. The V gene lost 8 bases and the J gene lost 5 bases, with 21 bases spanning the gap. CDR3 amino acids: CASSWGTLRGYGYTF. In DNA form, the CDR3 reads TGTGCCAGCTCCTGGGGGACCTTGAGAGGGTATGGCTACACCTTC.

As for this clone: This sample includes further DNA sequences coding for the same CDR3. This CDR3 is CASSLDTEAFF. The CDR3 DNA reads TGCGCCAGCAGCCTGGACACTGAAGCTTTCTTT. The chain couples TRBV5-1 to TRBJ1-1; D gene ambiguous. V was shortened by 4 bases and J by 3 bases, with 4 bases between the two germline ends. Germline CDR1 is SGHRS and CDR2 is YFSETQ. This CDR3 comprises 11 residues.

The CDR3 bases are TGTGCCAGCAGCCCTCCAGGGACAGCTCTCACCGGGGCCAACGTCCTGACTTTC. This translates into CASSPPGTALTGANVLTF. The chain links TRBV9 to TRBJ2-6; 7 bases are shared with TRBD1. Germline trimming cut 4 bases from V and 4 bases from J; bases unmatched to any gene: 14. Germline V gene lookup returns CDR1 SGDLS and CDR2 YYNGEE. The CDR3 is 18 amino acids.